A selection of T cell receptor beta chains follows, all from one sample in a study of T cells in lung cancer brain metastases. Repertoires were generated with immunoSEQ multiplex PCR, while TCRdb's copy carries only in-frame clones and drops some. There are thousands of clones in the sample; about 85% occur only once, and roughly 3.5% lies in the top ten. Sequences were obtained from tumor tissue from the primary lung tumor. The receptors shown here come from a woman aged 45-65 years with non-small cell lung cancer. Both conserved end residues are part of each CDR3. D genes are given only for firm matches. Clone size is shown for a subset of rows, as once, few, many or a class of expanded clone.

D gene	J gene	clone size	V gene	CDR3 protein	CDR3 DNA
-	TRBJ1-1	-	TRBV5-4	CASSPWVSGNTEAFF	TGTGCCAGCAGCCCATGGGTCTCTGGGAACACTGAAGCTTTTTTT
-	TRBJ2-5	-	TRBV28	CASSLSPTGQLETQYF	TGTGCCAGCAGTTTATCCCCTACGGGACAATTAGAGACCCAGTACTTC
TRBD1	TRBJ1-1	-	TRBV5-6	CASRRTGDTEAFF	TGTGCCAGCAGGCGTACAGGGGACACTGAAGCTTTCTTT
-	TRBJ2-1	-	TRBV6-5	CASSSATRTVYEQFF	TGTGCCAGCAGTTCCGCCACACGGACCGTGTATGAGCAGTTCTTC
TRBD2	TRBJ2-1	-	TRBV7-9	CASSLWTSGVEQFF	TGTGCCAGCAGCTTATGGACTAGCGGGGTGGAGCAGTTCTTC
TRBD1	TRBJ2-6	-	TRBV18	CASSPTGGSFSGANVLTF	TGTGCCAGCTCTCCGACAGGGGGTTCTTTCTCTGGGGCCAACGTCCTGACTTTC
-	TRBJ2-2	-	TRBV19	CASRTGRGAGELFF	TGTGCCAGCAGGACGGGAAGGGGCGCCGGGGAGCTGTTTTTT
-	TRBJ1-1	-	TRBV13	CASSLLINTEAFF	TGTGCCAGCAGCTTACTAATCAACACTGAAGCTTTCTTT
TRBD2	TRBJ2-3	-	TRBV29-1	CSVSGTSGDTDTQYF	TGCAGCGTGTCCGGGACTAGCGGGGACACAGATACGCAGTATTTT
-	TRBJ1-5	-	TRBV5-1	CASSAEPGLGPQHF	TGCGCCAGCAGCGCAGAACCGGGTTTGGGGCCCCAGCATTTT
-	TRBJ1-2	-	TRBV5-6	CASSLSLSTVGYTF	TGTGCCAGCAGCTTATCCCTCTCGACAGTTGGCTACACCTTC
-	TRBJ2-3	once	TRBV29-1	CSARDVNTQYF	TGCAGCGCACGGGACGTCAATACGCAGTATTTT
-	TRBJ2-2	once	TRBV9	CASSPPGPPADTGELFF	TGTGCCAGCAGCCCGCCCGGGCCCCCGGCCGACACCGGGGAGCTGTTTTTT
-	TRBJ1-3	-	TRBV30	CAWTNLPGSGNTIYF	TGTGCCTGGACGAACTTGCCAGGGTCTGGAAACACCATATATTTT
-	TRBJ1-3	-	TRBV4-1	CASSQAVYGGAGNTIYF	TGCGCCAGCAGCCAAGCTGTTTATGGAGGGGCCGGAAACACCATATATTTT
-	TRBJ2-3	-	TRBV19	CATGAGRPLDTQYF	TGTGCCACCGGGGCGGGAAGGCCTTTAGATACGCAGTATTTT
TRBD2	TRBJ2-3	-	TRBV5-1	CASSVGTSGISDTQYF	TGCGCCAGCAGCGTCGGGACTAGCGGGATTTCAGATACGCAGTATTTT
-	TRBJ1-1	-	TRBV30	CAWSRGFGTEAFF	TGTGCCTGGAGTCGGGGGTTTGGCACTGAAGCTTTCTTT
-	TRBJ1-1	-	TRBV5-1	CASSLAGLGANTEAFF	TGCGCCAGCAGCTTGGCTGGCCTGGGGGCCAACACTGAAGCTTTCTTT